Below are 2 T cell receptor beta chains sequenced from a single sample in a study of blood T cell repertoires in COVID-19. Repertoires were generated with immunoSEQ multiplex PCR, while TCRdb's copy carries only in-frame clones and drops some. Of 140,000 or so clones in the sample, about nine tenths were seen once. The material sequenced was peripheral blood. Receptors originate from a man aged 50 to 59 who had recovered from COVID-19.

The CDR3 nucleotides are TGTGCCAGCAGCTTATCCCCAACAACCTCTGGAAACACCATATATTTT. Its translation: CASSLSPTTSGNTIYF. This rearrangement joins TRBV7-2 to TRBJ1-3; D ambiguous. This CDR3 spans 16 amino acids. Germline loops: CDR1 SGHTA, CDR2 FQGNSA. The V and J ends lost 2 bases and 0 bases respectively, with 11 bases between them.

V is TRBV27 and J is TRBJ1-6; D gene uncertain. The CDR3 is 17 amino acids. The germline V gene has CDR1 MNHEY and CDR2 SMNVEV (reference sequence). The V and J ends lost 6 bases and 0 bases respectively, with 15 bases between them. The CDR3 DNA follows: TGTGCCAGCAGGACAAGGACTTTGAGCTCCTATAATTCACCCCTCCACTTT. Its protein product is CASRTRTLSSYNSPLHF.